The next 7 T cell receptor beta chains were all read from a single sample in a study of blood T cell repertoires in COVID-19. Generated by immunoSEQ multiplex PCR, the TCRdb table keeps only in-frame clones and is missing some. The sample lists about 200,000 clones, 89% occurring once. What was sequenced was PBMCs or T cells enriched from blood (not recorded which). The receptor source for this set is a woman in her thirties or forties with acute COVID-19.

The chain is built from TRBV7-9 and TRBJ1-1; 9 nucleotides match TRBD1. CDR1 and CDR2 (germline): SEHNR, FQNEAQ (reference sequence). The CDR3 has 15 residues. With V trimmed by 5 bases and J by 8 bases, 12 bases remained unmatched. CDR3 loop: CASSPDPGQGMEAFF. In nucleotides, the CDR3 is TGTGCCAGCAGCCCAGACCCGGGACAGGGTATGGAAGCTTTCTTT.

V gene TRBV21-1 combines with J gene TRBJ1-6; no DNA check was done on the table's D call, TRBD1. TRBV21-1 is marked as a pseudogene. CDR3 length: 16 amino acids. This chain's CDR3 is CASSKVVQDYNSPLHF. As DNA, the CDR3 is TGTGCCAGCAGCAAAGTAGTACAGGACTATAATTCACCCCTCCACTTT.

The chain is built from TRBV11-2 and TRBJ2-7; 7 bases fit TRBD1. There are 13 residues in the CDR3. V dropped 5 bases and J dropped 2; count of bases not matched to a gene: 3. The germline V gene encodes CDR1 SGHAT and CDR2 FQNNGV. Written as DNA, the CDR3 is TGTGCCAGCAGCCGGGACAGCCCCTACGAGCAGTACTTC. Translation: CASSRDSPYEQYF.

The V call is TRBV30, the J call TRBJ2-7; 7 bases are shared with TRBD1. The CDR3 runs to 13 residues. With 0 bases clipped from V and 5 bases from J, the junction kept 4 bases outside the gene matches. Germline lookup yields CDR1 GTSNPN and CDR2 SVGIG (reference sequence). For the CDR3, the DNA is TGTGCCTGGAGTGTACAGGGGCTGAACGAGCAGTACTTC. Translating it yields CAWSVQGLNEQYF.

The chain links TRBV14 to TRBJ2-5; 8 nucleotides agree with TRBD2. The J segment lost 3 bases and the V segment lost 2 bases, leaving 11 bases of the junction unmatched. CDR1 is SGHDN, CDR2 FVKESK, per germline. This CDR3 has 17 residues. CDR3 DNA: TGTGCCAGCAGCCAACGATCAGGCGGGAGGCGGGAAGAGACCCAGTACTTC. Its translation is CASSQRSGGRREETQYF.

This rearrangement joins TRBV19 to TRBJ2-7; TRBD2 matches at 7 bases. CDR3 length equals 17 residues. Germline V gene data show CDR1 as LNHDA and CDR2 as SQIVND (reference sequence). Unmatched junction bases numbered 9, after V lost 1 base and J lost 0 bases. The CDR3 is CASSIGGAGRFSYEQYF. The CDR3 region has the DNA TGTGCCAGTAGTATAGGAGGAGCGGGACGATTCTCCTACGAGCAGTACTTC.

The V call is TRBV18, the J call TRBJ2-7; 8 bases match TRBD1. The junction had 10 bases not matched to a gene; V was cut back by 3 bases and J by 3 bases. Germline assignment: CDR1 KGHSH and CDR2 LQKENI. CDR3 length: 16 amino acids. The CDR3 nucleotides are TGTGCCAGCTCACCCTCTCAGGGACAGGTGAACTACGAGCAGTACTTC. It is translated as CASSPSQGQVNYEQYF. Full variable domain (outside the CDR3, taken from reference TRBV18 and TRBJ2-7): NAGVMQNPRHLVRRRGQEARLRCSPMKGHSHVYWYRQLPEEGLKFMVYLQKENIIDESGMPKERFSAEFPKEGPSILRIQQVVRGDSAAYFCASSPSQGQVNYEQYFGPGTRLTVT.